The rows below give T cell receptor beta chains drawn from one sample of a study of blood T cell repertoires in COVID-19. The assay was immunoSEQ multiplex PCR, and TCRdb's table has in-frame clones only and misses some. The sample carries some 190,000 clones, 80% recorded once. Sequences were obtained from PBMCs or T cells enriched from blood (not recorded which). These receptors were taken from a man aged 55-75 years who had been exposed to COVID-19. Both conserved end residues are part of each CDR3. The order of the fields is clone size, J gene, V gene, D gene, CDR3 protein, CDR3 DNA. D genes are given only for firm matches. Clone size, where shown, is once, few, many, or a class for clones that have expanded.

size: .
J: TRBJ2-7
V: TRBV5-1
D: TRBD2
CDR3: CASSLKGRESQSEQYF
DNA: TGCGCCAGCAGCTTGAAGGGGCGGGAGTCCCAGAGCGAGCAGTACTTC

size: .
J: TRBJ1-2
V: TRBV11-2
D: .
CDR3: CASSLLRDSPDGYTF
DNA: TGTGCCAGCAGCTTACTTCGGGACTCTCCTGACGGCTACACCTTC

size: few
J: TRBJ1-4
V: TRBV14
D: TRBD1
CDR3: CASSQDSYRGLREKLFF
DNA: TGTGCCAGCAGCCAAGACTCCTACAGGGGGCTCAGGGAAAAACTGTTTTTT

size: .
J: TRBJ2-5
V: TRBV11-2
D: .
CDR3: CASSLTGRGQETQYF
DNA: TGTGCCAGCAGCTTAACAGGGAGAGGGCAAGAGACCCAGTACTTC

size: .
J: TRBJ1-2
V: TRBV7-9
D: .
CDR3: CASSFFGGVYTF
DNA: TGTGCCAGCAGCTTTTTCGGGGGGGTCTACACCTTC

size: .
J: TRBJ1-2
V: TRBV5-5
D: TRBD1
CDR3: CASSSGQGRDGYTF
DNA: TGTGCCAGCAGCTCCGGACAGGGTCGAGATGGCTACACCTTC

size: .
J: TRBJ2-2
V: TRBV9
D: TRBD2
CDR3: CASSVLGVAGDNTGELFF
DNA: TGTGCCAGCAGCGTTTTAGGGGTAGCGGGTGACAACACCGGGGAGCTGTTTTTT

size: .
J: TRBJ2-1
V: TRBV7-2
D: .
CDR3: CASSPDNEQFF
DNA: TGTGCCAGCAGCCCCGACAATGAGCAGTTCTTC

size: few
J: TRBJ2-7
V: TRBV28
D: .
CDR3: CASSAGGAIYEQYF
DNA: TGTGCCAGCAGTGCTGGCGGAGCGATCTACGAGCAGTACTTC

size: once
J: TRBJ2-5
V: TRBV24-1
D: .
CDR3: CATSTRGFAQETQYF
DNA: TGTGCCACCAGCACCCGGGGGTTCGCCCAAGAGACCCAGTACTTC

size: .
J: TRBJ1-5
V: TRBV30
D: TRBD1
CDR3: CAWTDGQGASQPQHF
DNA: TGTGCCTGGACCGACGGACAGGGGGCATCTCAGCCCCAGCATTTT

size: .
J: TRBJ2-7
V: TRBV7-6
D: TRBD1
CDR3: CASSSPFRQGGAYEQYF
DNA: TGTGCCAGCAGCTCCCCCTTTCGACAGGGGGGGGCCTACGAGCAGTACTTC

size: .
J: TRBJ2-3
V: TRBV4-1
D: TRBD2
CDR3: CASSQIGTSGGTDTQYF
DNA: TGCGCCAGCAGCCAGATCGGGACTAGCGGCGGCACAGATACGCAGTATTTT

size: .
J: TRBJ1-5
V: TRBV11-2
D: .
CDR3: CASSFILPGRPGFNQPQHF
DNA: TGTGCCAGCAGCTTCATCCTCCCCGGACGTCCAGGGTTCAATCAGCCCCAGCATTTT

size: .
J: TRBJ2-1
V: TRBV24-1
D: .
CDR3: CATSEVGGPYNEQFF
DNA: TGTGCCACCAGTGAAGTCGGAGGGCCCTACAATGAGCAGTTCTTC

size: few
J: TRBJ1-1
V: TRBV27
D: .
CDR3: CASSFEGGFSEAFF
DNA: TGTGCCAGCAGTTTCGAGGGTGGTTTCTCTGAAGCTTTCTTT

size: .
J: TRBJ2-1
V: TRBV6-2/TRBV6-3
D: .
CDR3: CASSYVVYEQFF
DNA: TGTGCCAGCAGTTACGTTGTATATGAGCAGTTCTTC

size: .
J: TRBJ2-3
V: TRBV10-3
D: TRBD1
CDR3: CAIGGSTGGSDTQYF
DNA: TGTGCCATCGGTGGTTCGACAGGGGGCTCAGATACGCAGTATTTT

size: .
J: TRBJ2-3
V: TRBV15
D: TRBD2
CDR3: CATSRDAEASGAQDTQYF
DNA: TGTGCCACCAGCAGAGATGCAGAGGCTAGCGGGGCGCAAGATACGCAGTATTTT

size: .
J: TRBJ2-2
V: TRBV2
D: TRBD2
CDR3: CASSGPRQTRPGLAGGLNTGELFF
DNA: TGTGCCAGCAGTGGTCCTAGACAGACTAGACCGGGACTAGCGGGAGGACTGAACACCGGGGAGCTGTTTTTT

size: .
J: TRBJ2-1
V: TRBV7-2
D: TRBD2
CDR3: CASSPGLAGPYNEQFF
DNA: TGTGCCAGCAGCCCCGGACTAGCGGGACCCTACAATGAGCAGTTCTTC

size: .
J: TRBJ1-1
V: TRBV10-3
D: TRBD1
CDR3: CATQGAMNTEAFF
DNA: TGTGCCACTCAGGGGGCCATGAACACTGAAGCTTTCTTT

size: .
J: TRBJ2-6
V: TRBV4-3
D: TRBD1
CDR3: CASSQAQGSGANVLTF
DNA: TGCGCCAGCAGCCAAGCACAGGGGTCTGGGGCCAACGTCCTGACTTTC

size: .
J: TRBJ2-1
V: TRBV7-2
D: TRBD2
CDR3: CASSFSGRASQFF
DNA: TGTGCCAGCAGTTTTAGCGGGAGGGCCTCTCAGTTCTTC

size: .
J: TRBJ2-3
V: TRBV5-1
D: .
CDR3: CASSRLSADTQYF
DNA: TGCGCCAGCAGTCGACTATCAGCAGATACGCAGTATTTT

size: .
J: TRBJ1-2
V: TRBV24-1
D: TRBD1
CDR3: CATSDPSGTGGLYGYTF
DNA: TGTGCCACCAGTGATCCCAGTGGGACAGGGGGATTATATGGCTACACCTTC

size: .
J: TRBJ1-1
V: TRBV19
D: .
CDR3: CASSRGKNTEAFF
DNA: TGTGCCAGTAGTAGGGGCAAGAACACTGAAGCTTTCTTT

size: .
J: TRBJ2-1
V: TRBV24-1
D: TRBD2
CDR3: CATSDRGLAGGTGSYNEQFF
DNA: TGTGCCACCAGTGATCGAGGACTAGCGGGAGGCACCGGCTCCTACAATGAGCAGTTCTTC

size: .
J: TRBJ2-7
V: TRBV19
D: .
CDR3: CASSTPRAYSYEQYF
DNA: TGTGCCAGTAGTACCCCCAGGGCCTACTCCTACGAGCAGTACTTC

size: .
J: TRBJ1-1
V: TRBV7-3
D: .
CDR3: CASSNNGGNTEAFF
DNA: TGTGCCAGCAGCAATAATGGTGGCAACACTGAAGCTTTCTTT

size: .
J: TRBJ2-5
V: TRBV5-8
D: TRBD1
CDR3: CASSLGTGQETQYF
DNA: TGTGCCAGCAGCTTAGGGACAGGTCAAGAGACCCAGTACTTC

size: .
J: TRBJ2-7
V: TRBV5-1
D: TRBD2
CDR3: CASGEGVTAGYEQYF
DNA: TGCGCCAGCGGGGAGGGAGTGACAGCCGGCTACGAGCAGTACTTC

size: .
J: TRBJ1-3
V: TRBV10-1
D: TRBD1
CDR3: CASSSTGESTIYF
DNA: TGCGCCAGCAGTTCGACAGGGGAAAGCACCATATATTTT

size: .
J: TRBJ1-2
V: TRBV9
D: TRBD1
CDR3: CASSPGQGRGYGYTF
DNA: TGTGCCAGCAGCCCCGGACAGGGGAGGGGGTATGGCTACACCTTC

size: .
J: TRBJ2-2
V: TRBV19
D: TRBD1
CDR3: CASSPTPRTGGIGELFF
DNA: TGTGCCAGTAGTCCAACTCCCAGGACAGGGGGCATCGGGGAGCTGTTTTTT

size: .
J: TRBJ1-4
V: TRBV3-1/TRBV3-2
D: TRBD1
CDR3: CASSHGGQGDEKLFF
DNA: TGTGCCAGCAGCCATGGGGGACAGGGCGATGAAAAACTGTTTTTT

size: few
J: TRBJ1-3
V: TRBV10-2
D: TRBD1
CDR3: CASGLNRGSSGNTIYF
DNA: TGCGCCAGCGGCCTGAACAGGGGTTCCTCTGGAAACACCATATATTTT

size: .
J: TRBJ2-7
V: TRBV10-3
D: .
CDR3: CAIRLAESSYEQYF
DNA: TGTGCCATCAGGTTAGCGGAAAGCTCCTACGAGCAGTACTTC

size: many
J: TRBJ2-1
V: TRBV19
D: TRBD2
CDR3: CASSIGLAAHNEQFF
DNA: TGTGCCAGTAGTATAGGGCTAGCGGCACACAATGAGCAGTTCTTC

size: .
J: TRBJ2-2
V: TRBV18
D: .
CDR3: CASSPLTRNTGELFF
DNA: TGTGCCAGCTCACCACTTACACGGAACACCGGGGAGCTGTTTTTT

size: few
J: TRBJ1-2
V: TRBV25-1
D: TRBD1
CDR3: CASSPSRGRDGYTF
DNA: TGTGCCAGCAGTCCTTCGAGGGGGCGGGATGGCTACACCTTC

size: .
J: TRBJ1-4
V: TRBV6-1
D: .
CDR3: CASRGREGEKLFF
DNA: TGTGCCAGCAGGGGCAGGGAGGGTGAAAAACTGTTTTTT

size: .
J: TRBJ2-6
V: TRBV7-9
D: .
CDR3: CASSVTGANVLTF
DNA: TGTGCCAGCAGCGTTACTGGGGCCAACGTCCTGACTTTC

size: .
J: TRBJ1-4
V: TRBV6-5
D: .
CDR3: CASRAWESGNEKLFF
DNA: TGTGCCAGCAGAGCCTGGGAGTCGGGTAATGAAAAACTGTTTTTT